One and the same sample provided the 4 T cell receptor beta chains below, sequenced in a study of cytomegalovirus exposure and HLA in healthy donors (dated by TCRdb to about 2017). The library came from the immunoSEQ multiplex PCR assay. The multiplex PCR relied on a mix of 60 forward primers for TCR Vbeta segments and 13 reverse primers for TCR Jbeta segments. TCRdb provides this immuneACCESS table in a form limited to in-frame rearrangements. Some clones are lacking; in checked studies, under half of them reflect an unresolved V gene, and why the rest are absent is not known. The sample has under 200,000 clones on record, roughly 85% of them singletons. Roughly 0.64% of the sample comes from the top ten. The sample comprised PBMCs. These receptors originate from a woman in her forties in good health and CMV-seronegative.

In its sample, this clone was seen once. The chain has TRBV7-2 and TRBJ2-3; 9 bases are a match to TRBD2. The CDR3 is 16 amino acids. Germline V gives CDR1 SGHTA, CDR2 FQGNSA. J gave up 2 bases and V 5 bases, and 8 bases lay outside the gene matches. The CDR3 DNA reads as TGTGCCAGCAGCCCTGAAAGACTAGCGGTCACAGATACGCAGTATTTT. Translating it yields CASSPERLAVTDTQYF.

This clone was picked up a small number of times. The chain carries TRBV28 and TRBJ1-6; D unresolved. Deletions cut 4 bases from V and 6 bases from J, with 10 bases between. The CDR3 has 14 amino acids. Germline V CDR1 and CDR2: MDHEN, SYDVKM. CDR3 loop: CASSSGQANSPLHF. The CDR3 region has the DNA TGTGCCAGCAGTTCCGGCCAGGCTAATTCACCCCTCCACTTT. The entire variable domain, with the rest obtained from reference TRBV28 and TRBJ1-6, is as follows: DVKVTQSSRYLVKRTGEKVFLECVQDMDHENMFWYRQDPGLGLRLIYFSYDVKMKEKGDIPEGYSVSREKKERFSLILESASTNQTSMYLCASSSGQANSPLHFGNGTRLTVT.

This chain joins TRBV7-2 and TRBJ2-7, with TRBD1 matching over 8 bases. Looked up from germline, CDR1 is SGHTA and CDR2 is FQGNSA. The CDR3 is 14 residues long. After removal of 6 bases from V and 3 bases from J, the junction contained 7 bases not matched to a gene. CDR3 nucleotide sequence: TGTGCCAGCAGGGGAGACAGGGGAGGCTACGAGCAGTACTTC. This sequence encodes CASRGDRGGYEQYF.

The chain employs TRBV28 and TRBJ2-2, with D tentatively TRBD2 (5 bases). The CDR3 has 13 residues. CDR1 and CDR2 (germline): MDHEN, SYDVKM. The V end lost 7 bases, the J end lost 5 bases, and 11 bases lay between the germline ends. CDR3 bases: TGTGCCAGCAAGCTAGCACGGACCGGGGAGCTGTTTTTT. Translating it yields CASKLARTGELFF.